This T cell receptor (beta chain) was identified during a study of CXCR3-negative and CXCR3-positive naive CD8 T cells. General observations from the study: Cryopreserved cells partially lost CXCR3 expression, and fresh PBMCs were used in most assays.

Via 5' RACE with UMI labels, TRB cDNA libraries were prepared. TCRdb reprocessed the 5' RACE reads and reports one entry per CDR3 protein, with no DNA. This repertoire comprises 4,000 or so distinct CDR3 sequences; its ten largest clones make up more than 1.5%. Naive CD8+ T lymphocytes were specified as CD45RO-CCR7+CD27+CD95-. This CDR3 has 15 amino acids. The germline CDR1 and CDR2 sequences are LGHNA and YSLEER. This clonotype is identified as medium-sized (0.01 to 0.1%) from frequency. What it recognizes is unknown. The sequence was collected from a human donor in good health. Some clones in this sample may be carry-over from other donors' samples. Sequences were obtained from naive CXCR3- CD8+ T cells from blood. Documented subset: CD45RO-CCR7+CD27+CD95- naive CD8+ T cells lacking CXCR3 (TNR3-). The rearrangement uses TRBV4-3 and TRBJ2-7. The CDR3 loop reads CASSQDLIGNFEQYF.